Shown below are 13 T cell receptor beta chains from a single sample sequenced in a study of shared clonotypes between healthy human individuals. CD8 cells regarded as naive lacked CD45RO, were positively chosen for CCR7, and omitted terminally differentiated effector memory CD45RA+ cells. Profiled with immunoSEQ multiplex PCR; TCRdb holds only in-frame clones, not every one. The table includes around 2,000,000 clones, just over 90% detected once. The sequencing sample was made of naive CD8+ T cells from PBMCs. All receptors derive from a man aged 18 to 30 in good health. Some clones in this sample may be carry-over from other donors' samples.

V is TRBV7-6 and J is TRBJ2-1; D ambiguous. Trimming pared 1 base from V and 9 bases from J, leaving 10 bases between. The CDR3 loop spans 13 amino acids. CDR1 and CDR2 (germline): SGHVS, FNYEAQ. DNA for the CDR3: TGTGCCAGCAGCTTAGGTGTAGGTGGTGAGCAGTTCTTC. It codes for CASSLGVGGEQFF.

J is TRBJ1-2 and V is TRBV7-9; D is unresolved. From germline, CDR1 is SEHNR and CDR2 FQNEAQ (reference sequence). The CDR3 is 13 amino acids. V lost 4 bases to trimming and J lost 6 bases, with 12 bases between them. CDR3: CASSYARPDGYTF. The CDR3 nucleotides are TGTGCCAGCAGCTACGCGCGGCCGGATGGCTACACCTTC. The full variable domain, its missing parts supplied by reference TRBV7-9 and TRBJ1-2, is DTGVSQNPRHKITKRGQNVTFRCDPISEHNRLYWYRQTLGQGPEFLTYFQNEAQLEKSRLLSDRFSAERPKGSFSTLEIQRTEQGDSAMYLCASSYARPDGYTFGSGTRLTVV.

The chain has TRBV23-1 and TRBJ2-7; tentatively, D is TRBD2 (6 bases). TRBV23-1 is noted as an ORF with a role that remains uncertain. This CDR3 is built from 18 residues. The V gene lost 4 bases and the J gene lost 0 bases, with 22 bases spanning the gap. The CDR3 DNA reads TGCGCCAGCAGTCCTCTGGTAGCGGAGTGGAACCCCTCCTACGAGCAGTACTTC. Translated, it gives CASSPLVAEWNPSYEQYF.

The DNA for the CDR3 is TGTGCCAGCAGTCAGGGACTAGCGGGGTACGCCTACAATGAGCAGTTCTTC. Its translation is CASSQGLAGYAYNEQFF. V is TRBV28 and J is TRBJ2-1, with TRBD2 matching 13 bases. Trimming took 5 bases from V and 2 from J; bases not matched to a gene: 6. CDR1 MDHEN and CDR2 SYDVKM come from the germline V gene. The CDR3 has 17 amino acids.

This chain joins TRBV28 and TRBJ2-1; 13 positions match TRBD2. The V gene end was trimmed by 4 bases and the J gene end by 4 bases; junction bases not matched to a gene: 10. CDR1 is MDHEN and CDR2 is SYDVKM in the germline V gene. This CDR3 comprises 18 residues. CDR3 DNA sequence: TGTGCCAGCAGTTCAATCACCCCACTAGCGGGAGGGTACAATGAGCAGTTCTTC. Residues: CASSSITPLAGGYNEQFF.

This clone was seen once. The V gene is TRBV29-1, the J gene TRBJ2-7; 8 positions agree with TRBD2. There are 16 residues in the CDR3. Germline lookup yields CDR1 SQVTM and CDR2 ANQGSEA. After removal of 3 bases from V and 3 bases from J, the junction contained 13 bases not matched to a gene. This chain's CDR3 is CSVDGGEGRPFYEQYF. The CDR3 nucleotides read TGCAGCGTTGACGGGGGGGAGGGACGTCCTTTCTACGAGCAGTACTTC.

This clone appeared once. The chain joins TRBV15 to TRBJ2-1, with 7 bases matching TRBD2. Germline V gene sequence: CDR1 LNHNV, CDR2 YYDKDF (reference sequence). This CDR3 contains 14 residues. J lost 7 bases, V lost 5 bases, and 8 bases had no gene match. The CDR3 is CATSGEGWANEQFF. CDR3 nucleotide sequence: TGTGCCACCAGCGGGGAGGGTTGGGCGAATGAGCAGTTCTTC.

The genes are TRBV29-1 and TRBJ2-7; 10 nucleotides agree with TRBD1. The CDR3 is made up of 13 amino acids. Trimming cost V 3 bases and J 6 bases; bases outside gene matches: 5. Germline loops: CDR1 SQVTM, CDR2 ANQGSEA. The CDR3 DNA reads as TGCAGCGTTGACCCCCGGACAGGGGGCGAGCAGTACTTC. This sequence encodes CSVDPRTGGEQYF.

This clone was counted only a few times. One junction end does not reproduce the germline sequence, and a read error may be involved. V is TRBV19 and J is TRBJ1-1; D unresolved. CDR1 LNHDA and CDR2 SQIVND come from the germline V gene (reference sequence). The CDR3 loop spans 11 amino acids. The CDR3 protein is CASSIPTKAFF. Here the CDR3 DNA reads TGTGCCAGTAGTATCCCCACTAAAGCTTTCTTT.

This chain links TRBV6-6 with TRBJ2-7; 8 bases align to TRBD1. Germline V lookup: CDR1 MNHNY, CDR2 SVGAGI (reference sequence). Trimming took 10 bases from V and 1 from J; bases not matched to a gene: 12. The CDR3 totals 15 residues. CDR3 region: CATAPGQGASYEQYF. In DNA, the CDR3 is TGTGCCACTGCTCCGGGGCAGGGGGCTTCCTACGAGCAGTACTTC.

The chain is built from TRBV4-2 and TRBJ2-1, with 8 nucleotides matching TRBD2. Germline loops: CDR1 LGHNA, CDR2 YNFKEQ. V lost 0 bases and J lost 1; bases outside the gene matches: 11. This CDR3 region has 19 residues. The DNA for the CDR3 is TGTGCCAGCAGCCAAGATTCTTTAACTAGCGGATATTCCTACAATGAGCAGTTCTTC. It translates to CASSQDSLTSGYSYNEQFF.

This chain links TRBV28 with TRBJ2-2, with 7 bases fitting TRBD2. This CDR3 comprises 15 residues. After removal of 3 bases from V and 0 bases from J, the junction contained 1 base not matched to a gene. Germline V gene sequence: CDR1 MDHEN, CDR2 SYDVKM. CDR3 nucleotides: TGTGCCAGCAGTTTGGGACTATCGAACACCGGGGAGCTGTTTTTT. Translating it yields CASSLGLSNTGELFF. Full variable domain (missing parts from reference TRBV28 and TRBJ2-2): DVKVTQSSRYLVKRTGEKVFLECVQDMDHENMFWYRQDPGLGLRLIYFSYDVKMKEKGDIPEGYSVSREKKERFSLILESASTNQTSMYLCASSLGLSNTGELFFGEGSRLTVL.

The gene calls are TRBV6-4 and TRBJ2-1, with D perhaps matching TRBD2 (5 bases). The CDR3 sequence is 13 residues long. Germline assignment: CDR1 MRHNA and CDR2 SNTAGT. Trimming removed 3 bases from V and 7 bases from J, with 10 bases in between. The CDR3 region is CASSETRKNEQFF. As DNA, the CDR3 is TGTGCCAGCAGTGAAACTAGGAAGAATGAGCAGTTCTTC.